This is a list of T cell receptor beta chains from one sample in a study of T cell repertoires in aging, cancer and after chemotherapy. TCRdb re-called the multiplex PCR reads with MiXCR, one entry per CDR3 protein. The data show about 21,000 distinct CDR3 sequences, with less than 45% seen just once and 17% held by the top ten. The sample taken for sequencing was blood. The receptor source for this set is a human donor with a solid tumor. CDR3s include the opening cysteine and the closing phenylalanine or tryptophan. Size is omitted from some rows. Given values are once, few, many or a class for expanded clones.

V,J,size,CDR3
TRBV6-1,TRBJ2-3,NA,CASSTPLTSGGAGDTQYF
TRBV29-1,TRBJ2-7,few,CSVEGQGAYEQYF
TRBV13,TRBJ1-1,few,CASAGAAGPNTEAFF
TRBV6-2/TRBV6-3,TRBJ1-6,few,CASSYDGRVNSPLHF
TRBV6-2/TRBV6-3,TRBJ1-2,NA,CASGNFGYGYTF
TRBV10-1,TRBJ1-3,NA,CASSERISGLNTIYF
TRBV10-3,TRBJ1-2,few,CAIPRTDSYGYTF
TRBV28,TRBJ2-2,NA,CASTSGQGHTGELFF
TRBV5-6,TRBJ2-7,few,CASSHHTGTPSYEQYF
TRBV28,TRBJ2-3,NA,CASSFPTRQGTDTQYF
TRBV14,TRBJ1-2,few,CASSQWASQGASGYTF
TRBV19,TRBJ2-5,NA,CASSPTGTSGGFETQYF
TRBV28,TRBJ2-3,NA,CASSSLALTDTQYF
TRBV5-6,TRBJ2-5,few,CASSLLGTEETQYF
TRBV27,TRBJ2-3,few,CASSLQGYTDTQYF
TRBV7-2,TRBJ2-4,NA,CASSLSRTNIQYF
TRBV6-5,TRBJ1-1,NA,CASSFERGRANTEAFF
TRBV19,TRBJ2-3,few,CASSISTDTQYF
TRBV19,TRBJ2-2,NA,CASSINPGTLRPTGELFF
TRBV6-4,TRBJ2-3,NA,CASSDEAGGRDTQYF
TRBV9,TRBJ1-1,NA,CASSVAWNTEAFF
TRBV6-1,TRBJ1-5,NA,CASSLTGPYSNQPQHF
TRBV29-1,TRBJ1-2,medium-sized,CSVEQGDGYTF
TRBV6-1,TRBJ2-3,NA,CASSEVGGAHTQYF
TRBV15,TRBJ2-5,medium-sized,CATSREQGGSETQYF
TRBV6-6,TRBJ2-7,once,CASSYPGTVSSYEQYF
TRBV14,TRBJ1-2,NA,CASSRTVNYGYTF
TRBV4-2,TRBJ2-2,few,CASSQVGAGGTGELFF
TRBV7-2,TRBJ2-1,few,CASSLGNRRISYNEQFF
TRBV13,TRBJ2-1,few,CASSPGLAGGPAYNEQFF
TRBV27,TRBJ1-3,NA,CASSLGGHSGNTIYF
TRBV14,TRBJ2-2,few,CASSQGAGVTGELFF
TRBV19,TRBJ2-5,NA,CASSIRGPREETQYF
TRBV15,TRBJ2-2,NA,CATSRDPPGLAGHKSNTGELFF
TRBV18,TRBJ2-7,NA,CASSQGSAYGGYQQYF
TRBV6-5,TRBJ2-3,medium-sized,CASSSSPGGAFHTQYF
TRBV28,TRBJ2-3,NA,CASSSERENEADTQYF
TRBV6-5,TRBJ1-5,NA,CASSYVSENQPQHF
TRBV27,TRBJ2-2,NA,CASRIRDWGGELFF
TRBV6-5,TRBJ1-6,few,CASSSGTENSPLHF
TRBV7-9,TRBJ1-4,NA,CASSRDREEKLFF
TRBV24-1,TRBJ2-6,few,CATSDNYGTPGANVLTF
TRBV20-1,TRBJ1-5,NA,CSAGGQGNQPQHF
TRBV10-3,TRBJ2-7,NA,CAISETGEMHEQYF
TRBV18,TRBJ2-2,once,CASSDGTSHTGELFF
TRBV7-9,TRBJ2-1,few,CASSFLAGLNEQFF
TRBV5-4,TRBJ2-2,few,CASSFRTGVNGELFF
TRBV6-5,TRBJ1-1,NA,CASIDRFKNTEAFF
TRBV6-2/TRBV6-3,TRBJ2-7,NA,CASRAGGETGTPPLQYF
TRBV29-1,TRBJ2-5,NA,CSVHRYQETQYF
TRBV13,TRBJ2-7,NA,CASSPPRGGSYEQYF
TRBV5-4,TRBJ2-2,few,CASSGLPGTGELFF
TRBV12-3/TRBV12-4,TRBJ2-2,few,CASSFGRGPNTGELFF
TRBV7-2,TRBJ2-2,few,CASSRRRTNTGELFF
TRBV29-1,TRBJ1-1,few,CSVSPTGNTEAFF